This T cell receptor beta chain was sequenced during a study of graft-versus-host responses after intestinal transplantation. With regard to this clone: Antigen: not known.

Assay: immunoSEQ multiplex PCR; the TCRdb copy retains only in-frame clones and omits some. This repertoire shows over 100,000 clones, more than 85% found once; its top ten account for roughly 0.9%. Trimming pared 4 bases from V and 0 bases from J, leaving 4 bases between. Germline lookup yields CDR1 SQVTM and CDR2 ANQGSEA. The CDR3 extends over 13 amino acids. The source of this sequence is a human donor who received an intestinal transplant. This specimen was unstimulated CD4+ T cells sorted from spleen or lymph node cells, taken before intestinal transplant. The chain employs TRBV29-1 and TRBJ2-6; D is unclear. CDR3 DNA sequence: TGCAGCGTTGTCACCTCTGGGGCCAACGTCCTGACTTTC. Translating it yields CSVVTSGANVLTF.